This record covers a single T cell receptor beta chain. This sample is drawn from a study of blood T cell repertoires in COVID-19. Original handling: By means of reference gene primer amplification, nucleated cell counts were estimated. TCRdb keeps only in-frame clones here, not all; method: immunoSEQ multiplex PCR. Clone size and the V and J calls come from that table; the DNA yielded D and trimming. The profile shows 200,000 to 250,000 clones, more than 75% of them singletons. The V end was cut by 3 bases, the J end by 0 bases, with 15 bases between. Germline CDR1 reads SNHLY; CDR2 reads FYNNEI. This CDR3 is 17 amino acids long.

The sequence was collected from a man aged 55 to 70 who had recovered from COVID-19. The sample consisted of peripheral blood. This chain links TRBV2 with TRBJ1-3; a possible D gene is TRBD1 (6 bases). CDR3 sequence reads: CASSDRAGTFSGNTIYF. For the CDR3, the DNA is TGTGCCAGCAGTGACCGGGCAGGGACATTCTCTGGAAACACCATATATTTT.